This T cell receptor (beta chain) was captured by sequencing in a study of blood T cell repertoires in COVID-19. In the original workflow: For nucleated cells, counts were estimated from reference gene primer amplification. Repertoires were generated with immunoSEQ multiplex PCR, while TCRdb's copy carries only in-frame clones and drops some. The DNA gave D and trimming, while V, J and clone size come from that table. The data contain 250,000 to 300,000 clones, around nine tenths of them singletons. Deletions cut 3 bases from V and 6 bases from J, with 12 bases between. The CDR3 consists of 13 residues. CDR1 LNHDA and CDR2 SQIVND come from the germline V gene (reference sequence).

Sequencing used peripheral blood. J is TRBJ2-7 and V is TRBV19; a weak D match, TRBD1 (6 bases). This receptor was taken from a woman aged 65 to 85 with COVID-19, enrolled during active disease. The chain's CDR3 is CASSMGAGFEQYF. In DNA form, the CDR3 reads TGTGCCAGTAGTATGGGGGCCGGGTTCGAGCAGTACTTC. Supplemented by reference TRBV19 and TRBJ2-7, the full variable domain reads DGGITQSPKYLFRKEGQNVTLSCEQNLNHDAMYWYRQDPGQGLRLIYYSQIVNDFQKGDIAEGYSVSREKKESFPLTVTSAQKNPTAFYLCASSMGAGFEQYFGPGTRLTVT.